The source of this T cell receptor beta chain is a study of regulatory T cells in long-lasting Graves disease. The study's findings and limits: For persistent Graves' patients, TCR diversity was lower than for newly diagnosed ones.

Building the TCR beta libraries relied on iRepertoire HTBI primers, and CDR3 regions underwent Arm-PCR. MiXCR, run by TCRdb on the multiplex PCR reads, gives a single entry per CDR3 protein. The sample consists of about 540,000 distinct CDR3 sequences, approximately 15% of them appearing once. This clonotype was seen a few times. Its antigen is still unknown. Time point indicated: newly diagnosed GD, antithyroid drugs for less than 3 months. Preparation of the TCR library used RNA extracted from PBMCs. The CDR3 is 13 amino acids. With 4 bases removed from V and 10 bases from J, the gap between germline ends came to 14 bases. Germline CDR1 is KGHSH and CDR2 is LQKENI. Another study also made use of these data, one on T cells in Graves' hyperthyroidism and ophthalmopathy. That publication notes: An initial round of RT-PCR targeting the TCR CDR3 relied on the HTBI primer set.

The clonotype was recovered from a man in his thirties or forties with Graves disease. The material was peripheral blood mononuclear cells (PBMCs), obtained at new diagnosis, from a patient treated with antithyroid drugs. The V call is TRBV18, the J call TRBJ2-1; maybe TRBD2 (5 bases). The CDR3 DNA is TGTGCCAGCTCACGGTTTGGGAGAGACGAGCAGTTCTTC. This translates into CASSRFGRDEQFF.